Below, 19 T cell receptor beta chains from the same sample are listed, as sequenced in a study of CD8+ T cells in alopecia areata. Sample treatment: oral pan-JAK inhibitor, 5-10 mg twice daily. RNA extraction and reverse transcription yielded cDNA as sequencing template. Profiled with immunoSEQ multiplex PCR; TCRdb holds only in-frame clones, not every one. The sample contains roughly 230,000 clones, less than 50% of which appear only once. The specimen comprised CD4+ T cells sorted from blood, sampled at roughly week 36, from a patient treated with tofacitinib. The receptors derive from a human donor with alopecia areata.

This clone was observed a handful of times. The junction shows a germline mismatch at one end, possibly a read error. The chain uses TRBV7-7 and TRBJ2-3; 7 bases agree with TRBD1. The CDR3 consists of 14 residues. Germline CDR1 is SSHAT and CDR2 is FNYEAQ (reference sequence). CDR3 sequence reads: CASSSTGSGDTQYF. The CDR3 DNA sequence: TGTGCTAGCAGCTCGACAGGGTCTGGAGATACGCAGTATTTT.

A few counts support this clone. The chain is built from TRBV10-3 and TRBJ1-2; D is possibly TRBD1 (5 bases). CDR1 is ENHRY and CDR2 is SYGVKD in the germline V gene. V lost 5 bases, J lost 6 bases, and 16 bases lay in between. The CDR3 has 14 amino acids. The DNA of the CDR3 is TGTGCCATCAGTCCATCCGGGACTCCAAATGGCTACACCTTC. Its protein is CAISPSGTPNGYTF.

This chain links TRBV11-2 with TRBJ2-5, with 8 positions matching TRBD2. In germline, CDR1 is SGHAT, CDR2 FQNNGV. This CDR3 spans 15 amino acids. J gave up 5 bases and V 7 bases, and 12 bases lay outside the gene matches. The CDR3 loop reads CASNQRLAGWETQYF. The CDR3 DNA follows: TGTGCCAGCAACCAGCGGCTAGCGGGCTGGGAGACCCAGTACTTC.

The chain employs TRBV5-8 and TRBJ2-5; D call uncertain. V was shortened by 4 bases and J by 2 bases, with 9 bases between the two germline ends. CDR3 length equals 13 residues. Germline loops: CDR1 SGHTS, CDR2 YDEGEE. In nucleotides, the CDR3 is TGTGCCAGCAGCCTGGACGGACAAGAGACCCAGTACTTC. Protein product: CASSLDGQETQYF. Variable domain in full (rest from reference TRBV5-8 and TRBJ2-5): EAGVTQSPTHLIKTRGQQATLRCSPISGHTSVYWYQQALGLGLQFLLWYDEGEERNRGNFPPRFSGRQFPNYSSELNVNALELEDSALYLCASSLDGQETQYFGPGTRLLVL.

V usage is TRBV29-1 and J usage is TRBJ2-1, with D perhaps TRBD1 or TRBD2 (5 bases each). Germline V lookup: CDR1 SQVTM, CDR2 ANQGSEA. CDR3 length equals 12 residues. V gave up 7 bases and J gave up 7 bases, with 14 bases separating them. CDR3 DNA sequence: TGCAGCGCCGGTTGGGGCGGGAATGAGCAGTTCTTC. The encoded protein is CSAGWGGNEQFF.

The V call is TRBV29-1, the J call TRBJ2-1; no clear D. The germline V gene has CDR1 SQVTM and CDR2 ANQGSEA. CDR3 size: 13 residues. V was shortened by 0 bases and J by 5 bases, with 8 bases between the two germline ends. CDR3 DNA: TGCAGCGTTGAAGATAATCGTGACAATGAGCAGTTCTTC. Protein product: CSVEDNRDNEQFF.

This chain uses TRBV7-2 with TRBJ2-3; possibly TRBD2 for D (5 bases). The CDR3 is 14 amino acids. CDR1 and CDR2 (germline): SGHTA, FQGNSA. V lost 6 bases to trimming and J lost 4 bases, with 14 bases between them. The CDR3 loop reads CASRLGIISDTQYF. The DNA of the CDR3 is TGTGCCAGCAGACTCGGGATCATCTCAGATACGCAGTATTTT.

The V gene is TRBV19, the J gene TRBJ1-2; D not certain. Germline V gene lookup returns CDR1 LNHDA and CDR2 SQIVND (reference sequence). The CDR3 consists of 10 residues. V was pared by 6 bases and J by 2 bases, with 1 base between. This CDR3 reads CASSNYGYTF. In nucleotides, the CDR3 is TGTGCCAGTAGCAACTATGGCTACACCTTC. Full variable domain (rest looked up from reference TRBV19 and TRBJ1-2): DGGITQSPKYLFRKEGQNVTLSCEQNLNHDAMYWYRQDPGQGLRLIYYSQIVNDFQKGDIAEGYSVSREKKESFPLTVTSAQKNPTAFYLCASSNYGYTFGSGTRLTVV.

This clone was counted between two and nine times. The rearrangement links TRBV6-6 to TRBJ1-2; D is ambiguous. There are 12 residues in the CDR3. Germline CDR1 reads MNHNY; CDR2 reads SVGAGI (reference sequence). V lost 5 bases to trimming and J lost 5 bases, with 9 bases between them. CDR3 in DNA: TGTGCCAGCAGTGACGAATCTTATGGCTACACCTTC. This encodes CASSDESYGYTF.

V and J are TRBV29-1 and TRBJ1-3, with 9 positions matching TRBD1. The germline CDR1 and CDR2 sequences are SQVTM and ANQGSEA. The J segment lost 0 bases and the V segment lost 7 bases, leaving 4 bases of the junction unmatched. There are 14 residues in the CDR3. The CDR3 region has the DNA TGCAGCGGTACAGGGGGCCTCTCTGGAAACACCATATATTTT. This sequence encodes CSGTGGLSGNTIYF.

The CDR3 DNA reads TGTGCCAGCAGCCCTGGAGGGGGCACTGAAGCTTTCTTT. Its translation: CASSPGGGTEAFF. The chain employs TRBV6-5 and TRBJ1-1; TRBD1 might be the D (6 bases). CDR3 size: 13 residues. The V end lost 6 bases, the J end lost 4 bases, and 12 bases lay between the germline ends. The germline V gene encodes CDR1 MNHEY and CDR2 SVGAGI.

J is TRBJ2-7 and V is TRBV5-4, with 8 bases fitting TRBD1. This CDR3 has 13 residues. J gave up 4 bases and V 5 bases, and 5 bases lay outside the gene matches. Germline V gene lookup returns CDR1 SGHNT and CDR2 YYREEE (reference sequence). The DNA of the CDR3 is TGTGCCAGCAGTGACAGGGGAAGGTACGAGCAGTACTTC. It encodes CASSDRGRYEQYF.

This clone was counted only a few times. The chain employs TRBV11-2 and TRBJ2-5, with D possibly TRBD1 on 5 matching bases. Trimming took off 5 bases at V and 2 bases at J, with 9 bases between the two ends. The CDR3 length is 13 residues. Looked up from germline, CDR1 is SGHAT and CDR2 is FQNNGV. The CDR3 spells CASSPDRQETQYF. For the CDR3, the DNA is TGTGCCAGCAGCCCCGACAGACAAGAGACCCAGTACTTC.

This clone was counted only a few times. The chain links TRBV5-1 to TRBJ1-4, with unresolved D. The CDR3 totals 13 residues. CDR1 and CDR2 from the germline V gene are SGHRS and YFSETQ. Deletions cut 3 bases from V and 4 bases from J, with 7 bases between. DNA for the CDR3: TGCGCCAGCAGCTGGGTCCTTAATGAAAAACTGTTTTTT. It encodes CASSWVLNEKLFF.

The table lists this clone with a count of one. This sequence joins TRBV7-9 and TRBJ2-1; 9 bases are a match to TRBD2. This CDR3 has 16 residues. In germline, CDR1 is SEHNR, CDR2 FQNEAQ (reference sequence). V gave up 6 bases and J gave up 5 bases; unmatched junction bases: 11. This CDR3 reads CASRYSGLAGHNEQFF. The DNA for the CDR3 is TGTGCCAGCAGATATAGCGGGCTAGCGGGACACAATGAGCAGTTCTTC.

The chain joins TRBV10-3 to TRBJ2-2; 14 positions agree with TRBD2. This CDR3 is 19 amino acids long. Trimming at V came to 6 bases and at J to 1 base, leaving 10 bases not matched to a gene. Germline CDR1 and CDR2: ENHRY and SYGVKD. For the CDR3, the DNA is TGTGCCATCAGCACGGGACTAGCGGGAGCCCACGGGAACACCGGGGAGCTGTTTTTT. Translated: CAISTGLAGAHGNTGELFF.

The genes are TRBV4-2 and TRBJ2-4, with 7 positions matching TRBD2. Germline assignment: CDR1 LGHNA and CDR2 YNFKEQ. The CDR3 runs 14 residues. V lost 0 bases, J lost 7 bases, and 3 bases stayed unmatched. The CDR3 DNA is TGTGCCAGCAGCCAAGAACTAGCGATCAACATTCAGTACTTC. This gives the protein CASSQELAINIQYF.

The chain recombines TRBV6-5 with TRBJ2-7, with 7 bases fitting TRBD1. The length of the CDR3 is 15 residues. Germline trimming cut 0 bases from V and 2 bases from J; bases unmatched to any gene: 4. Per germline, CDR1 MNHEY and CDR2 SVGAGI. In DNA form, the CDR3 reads TGTGCCAGCAGTTACTCGGACAGGAGCACCTACGAGCAGTACTTC. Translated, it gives CASSYSDRSTYEQYF.

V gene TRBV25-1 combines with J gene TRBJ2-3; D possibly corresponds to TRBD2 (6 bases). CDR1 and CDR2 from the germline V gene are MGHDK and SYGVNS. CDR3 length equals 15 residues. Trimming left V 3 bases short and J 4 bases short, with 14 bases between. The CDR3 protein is CASSEGGVRADTQYF. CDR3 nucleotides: TGTGCCAGCAGTGAGGGCGGGGTCAGGGCAGATACGCAGTATTTT.